The clone carrying this TCR beta chain was counted between two and nine times. TCRdb independently ran MiXCR on the 5' RACE reads; one entry per CDR3 protein. The sample shows roughly 1,500,000 distinct CDR3 sequences, under 35% of them seen only once. The sample comes from a study of identical twins. This CDR3 region has 15 residues. V gave up 6 bases and J gave up 0 bases, with 12 bases separating them. CDR1 is SGHAT and CDR2 is FQNNGV in the germline V gene. The TCR originated in a newborn girl in good health. Specimen: cord blood. V usage is TRBV11-2 and J usage is TRBJ2-4, with unresolved D. This CDR3 reads CASSYTTVAKNIQYF. DNA of the CDR3: TGTGCCAGCAGTTATACGACTGTAGCCAAAAACATTCAGTACTTC.